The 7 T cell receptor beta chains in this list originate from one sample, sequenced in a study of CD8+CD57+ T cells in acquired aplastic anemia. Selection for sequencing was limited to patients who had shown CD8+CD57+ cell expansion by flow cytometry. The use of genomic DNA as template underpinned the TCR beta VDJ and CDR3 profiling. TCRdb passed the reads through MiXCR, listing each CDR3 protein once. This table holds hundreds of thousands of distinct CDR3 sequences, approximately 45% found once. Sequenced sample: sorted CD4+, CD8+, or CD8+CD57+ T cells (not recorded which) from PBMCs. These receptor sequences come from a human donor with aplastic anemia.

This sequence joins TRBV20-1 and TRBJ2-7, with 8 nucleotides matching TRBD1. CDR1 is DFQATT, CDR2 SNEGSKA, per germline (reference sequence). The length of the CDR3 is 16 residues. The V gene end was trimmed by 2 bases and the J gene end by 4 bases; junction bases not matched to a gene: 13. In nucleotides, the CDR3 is TGCAGTGCTAGACCAGGGGGCAGGGACAGCATTTACGAGCAGTACTTC. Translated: CSARPGGRDSIYEQYF.

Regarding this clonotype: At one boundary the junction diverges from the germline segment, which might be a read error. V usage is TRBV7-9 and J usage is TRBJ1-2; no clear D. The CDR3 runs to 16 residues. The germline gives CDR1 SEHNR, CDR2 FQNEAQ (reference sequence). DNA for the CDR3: TGCGCCAGCAGCCAAGATGCGCTAGCGGGAGGATCTGGCTACACCTTC. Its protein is CASSQDALAGGSGYTF.

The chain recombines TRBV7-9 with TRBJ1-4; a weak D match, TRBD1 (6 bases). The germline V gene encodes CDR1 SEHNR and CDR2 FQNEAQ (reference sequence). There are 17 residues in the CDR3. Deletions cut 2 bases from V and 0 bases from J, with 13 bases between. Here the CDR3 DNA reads TGTGCCAGCAGCTTACAGGGGACGAGACCAACTAATGAAAAACTGTTTTTT. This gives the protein CASSLQGTRPTNEKLFF. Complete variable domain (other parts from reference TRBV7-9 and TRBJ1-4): DTGVSQNPRHKITKRGQNVTFRCDPISEHNRLYWYRQTLGQGPEFLTYFQNEAQLEKSRLLSDRFSAERPKGSFSTLEIQRTEQGDSAMYLCASSLQGTRPTNEKLFFGSGTQLSVL.

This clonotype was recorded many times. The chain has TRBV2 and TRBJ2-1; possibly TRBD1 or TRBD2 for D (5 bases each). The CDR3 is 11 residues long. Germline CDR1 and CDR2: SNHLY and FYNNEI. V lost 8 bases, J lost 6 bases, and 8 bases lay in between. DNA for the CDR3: TGTGCCAGCCCTGGGGGCAATGAGCAGTTCTTC. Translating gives CASPGGNEQFF.

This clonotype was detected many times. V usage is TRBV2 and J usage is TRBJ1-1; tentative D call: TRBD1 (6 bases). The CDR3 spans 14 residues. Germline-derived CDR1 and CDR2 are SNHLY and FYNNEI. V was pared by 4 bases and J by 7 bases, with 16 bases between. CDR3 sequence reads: CASSVARGVNEAFF. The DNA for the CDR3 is TGTGCCAGCAGTGTTGCCAGGGGTGTTAATGAAGCTTTCTTT.

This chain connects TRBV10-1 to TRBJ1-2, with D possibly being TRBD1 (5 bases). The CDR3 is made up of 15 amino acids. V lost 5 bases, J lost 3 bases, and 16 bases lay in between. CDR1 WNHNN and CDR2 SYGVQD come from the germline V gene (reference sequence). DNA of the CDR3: TGCGCCAGCAGTTACGTGGGCAGGGAGGACTATGGCTACACCTTC. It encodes CASSYVGREDYGYTF.

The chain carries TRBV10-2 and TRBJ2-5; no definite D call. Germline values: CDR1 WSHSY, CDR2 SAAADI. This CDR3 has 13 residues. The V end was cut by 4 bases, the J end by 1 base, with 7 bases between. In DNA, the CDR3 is TGCGCCAGCAGTGGACAACTCCAAGAGACCCAGTACTTC. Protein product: CASSGQLQETQYF.